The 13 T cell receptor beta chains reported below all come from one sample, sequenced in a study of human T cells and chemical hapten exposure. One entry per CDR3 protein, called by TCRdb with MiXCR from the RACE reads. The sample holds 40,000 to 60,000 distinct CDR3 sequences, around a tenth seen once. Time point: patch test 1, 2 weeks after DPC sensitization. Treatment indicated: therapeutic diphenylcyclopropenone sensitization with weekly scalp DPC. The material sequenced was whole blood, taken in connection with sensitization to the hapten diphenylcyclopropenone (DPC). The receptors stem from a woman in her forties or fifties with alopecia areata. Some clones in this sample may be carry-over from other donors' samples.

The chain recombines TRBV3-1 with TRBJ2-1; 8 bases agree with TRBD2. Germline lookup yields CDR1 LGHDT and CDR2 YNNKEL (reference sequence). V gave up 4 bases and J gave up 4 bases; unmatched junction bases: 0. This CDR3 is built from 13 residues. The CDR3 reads CASSRLAYNEQFF. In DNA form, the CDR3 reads TGTGCCAGCAGCCGACTAGCGTACAATGAGCAGTTCTTC.

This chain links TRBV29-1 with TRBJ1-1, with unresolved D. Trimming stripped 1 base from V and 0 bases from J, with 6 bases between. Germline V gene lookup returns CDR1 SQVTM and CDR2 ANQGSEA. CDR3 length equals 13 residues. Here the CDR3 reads CSVEVAMNTEAFF. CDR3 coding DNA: TGCAGCGTTGAAGTGGCGATGAACACTGAAGCTTTCTTT.

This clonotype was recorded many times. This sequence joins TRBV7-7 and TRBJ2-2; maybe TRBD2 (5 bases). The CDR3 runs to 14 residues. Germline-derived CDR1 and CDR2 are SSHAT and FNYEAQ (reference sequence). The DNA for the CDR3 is TGTGCAGTTCGGGGTCAGGCAAAGACCGGGGAGCTGTTTTTT. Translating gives CAVRGQAKTGELFF. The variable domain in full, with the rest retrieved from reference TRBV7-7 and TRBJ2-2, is GAGVSQSPRYKVTKRGQDVTLRCDPISSHATLYWYQQALGQGPEFLTYFNYEAQPDKSGLPSDRFSAERPEGSISTLTIQRTEQRDSAMYRCAVRGQAKTGELFFGEGSRLTVL.

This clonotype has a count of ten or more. Here the CDR3 reads CSVRGVGAGAKNIQYF. The CDR3, as DNA: TGCAGCGTTCGGGGGGTAGGGGCTGGAGCCAAAAACATTCAGTACTTC. The V gene is TRBV29-1, the J gene TRBJ2-4; the match to TRBD2 covers 7 bases. The CDR3 extends over 16 amino acids. CDR1 is SQVTM and CDR2 is ANQGSEA in the germline V gene. Losses at the gene ends were 5 bases for V and 0 bases for J; bases not matched to a gene: 10.

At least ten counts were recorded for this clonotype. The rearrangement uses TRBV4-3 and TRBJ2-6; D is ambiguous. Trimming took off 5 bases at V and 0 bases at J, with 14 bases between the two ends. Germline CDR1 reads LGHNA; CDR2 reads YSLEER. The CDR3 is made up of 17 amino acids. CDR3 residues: CASSYSGVGSGANVLTF. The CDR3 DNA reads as TGCGCCAGCAGCTATTCAGGCGTGGGCTCTGGGGCCAACGTCCTGACTTTC.

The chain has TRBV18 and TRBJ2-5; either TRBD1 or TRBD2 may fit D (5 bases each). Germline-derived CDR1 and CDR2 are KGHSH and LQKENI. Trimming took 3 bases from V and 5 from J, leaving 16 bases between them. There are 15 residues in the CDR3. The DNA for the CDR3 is TGTGCCAGCTCACCCCGGGGCGACGGCCTGGAGACCCAGTACTTC. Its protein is CASSPRGDGLETQYF.

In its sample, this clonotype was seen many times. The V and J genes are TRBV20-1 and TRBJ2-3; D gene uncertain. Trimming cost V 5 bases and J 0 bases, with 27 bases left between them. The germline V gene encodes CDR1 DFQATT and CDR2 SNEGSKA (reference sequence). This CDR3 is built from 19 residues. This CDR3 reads CSAPRLKRLTRASTDTQYF. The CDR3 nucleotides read TGCAGTGCTCCCCGACTTAAGAGACTGACAAGGGCTAGCACAGATACGCAGTATTTT.

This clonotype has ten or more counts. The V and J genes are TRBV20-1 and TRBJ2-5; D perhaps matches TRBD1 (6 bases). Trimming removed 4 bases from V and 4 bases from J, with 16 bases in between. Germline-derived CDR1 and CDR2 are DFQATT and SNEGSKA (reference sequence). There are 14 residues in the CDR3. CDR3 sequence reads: CSAKRGGKSETQYF. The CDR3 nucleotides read TGCAGTGCTAAAAGAGGGGGAAAATCAGAGACCCAGTACTTC.

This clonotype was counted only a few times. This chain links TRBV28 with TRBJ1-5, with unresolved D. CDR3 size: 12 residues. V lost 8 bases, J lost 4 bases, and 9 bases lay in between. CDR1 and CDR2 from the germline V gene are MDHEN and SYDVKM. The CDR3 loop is CASRPPNQPQHF. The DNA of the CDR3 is TGTGCCAGCCGTCCCCCTAATCAGCCCCAGCATTTT.

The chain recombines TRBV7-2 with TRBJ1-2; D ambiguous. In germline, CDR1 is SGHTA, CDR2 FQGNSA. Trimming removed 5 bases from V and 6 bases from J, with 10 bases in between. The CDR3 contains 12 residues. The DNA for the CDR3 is TGTGCCAGCAGCGGTAGGACGGATGGCTACACCTTC. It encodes CASSGRTDGYTF.

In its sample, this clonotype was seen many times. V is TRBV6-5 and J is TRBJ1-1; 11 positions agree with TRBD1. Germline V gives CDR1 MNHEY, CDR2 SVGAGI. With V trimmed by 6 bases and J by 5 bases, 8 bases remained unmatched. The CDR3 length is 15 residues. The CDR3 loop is CASSVRTGGRTEAFF. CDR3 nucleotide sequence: TGTGCCAGCAGCGTAAGGACAGGGGGCCGAACTGAAGCTTTCTTT.

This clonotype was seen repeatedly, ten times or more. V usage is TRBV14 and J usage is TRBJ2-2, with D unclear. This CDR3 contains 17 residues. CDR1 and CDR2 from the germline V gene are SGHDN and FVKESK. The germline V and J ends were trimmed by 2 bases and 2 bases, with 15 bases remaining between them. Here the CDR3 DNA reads TGTGCCAGCAGCCAACAGATTCCAGGTCCCAACACCGGGGAGCTGTTTTTT. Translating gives CASSQQIPGPNTGELFF.

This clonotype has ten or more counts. The CDR3 is CASSPRQGLANEQFF. CDR3 nucleotides: TGTGCCAGCAGTCCCCGACAGGGATTGGCCAATGAGCAGTTCTTC. The chain recombines TRBV27 with TRBJ2-1; 7 nucleotides match TRBD1. V dropped 5 bases and J dropped 6; count of bases not matched to a gene: 10. The CDR3 sequence is 15 residues long. The germline V gene encodes CDR1 MNHEY and CDR2 SMNVEV (reference sequence).